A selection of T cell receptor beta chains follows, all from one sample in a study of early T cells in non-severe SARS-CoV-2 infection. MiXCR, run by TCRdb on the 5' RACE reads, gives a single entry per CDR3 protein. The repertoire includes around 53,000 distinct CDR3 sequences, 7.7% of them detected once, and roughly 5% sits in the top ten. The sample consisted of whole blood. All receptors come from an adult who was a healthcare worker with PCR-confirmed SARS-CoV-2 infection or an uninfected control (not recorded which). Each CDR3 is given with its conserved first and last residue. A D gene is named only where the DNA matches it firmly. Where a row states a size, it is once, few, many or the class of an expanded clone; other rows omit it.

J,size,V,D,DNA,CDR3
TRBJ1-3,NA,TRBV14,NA,TGTGCCAGCAGCCCCGGACAGTTGGCTGGAAACACCATATATTTT,CASSPGQLAGNTIYF
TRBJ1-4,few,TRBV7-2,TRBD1,TGTGCCAGCAGCTCGAGCGGGACAGGGCGGGAAAAACTGTTTTTT,CASSSSGTGREKLFF
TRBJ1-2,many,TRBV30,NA,TGTGCCTGGAGTCCTCCCCTTAAGTATGGCTACACCTTC,CAWSPPLKYGYTF
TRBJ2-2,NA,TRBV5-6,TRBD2,TGTGCCAGCAGCCCCGGGACTAGCGTGAGAGCCGGGGAGCTGTTTTTT,CASSPGTSVRAGELFF
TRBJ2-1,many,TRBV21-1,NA,TGTGCCAGCAGCAAAGCGGACAGCCGGGTCAATGAGCAGTTCTTC,CASSKADSRVNEQFF
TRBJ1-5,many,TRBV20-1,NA,TGCAGTGCTAGGCAGTATAGCAATCAGCCCCAGCATTTT,CSARQYSNQPQHF
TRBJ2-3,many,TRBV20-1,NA,TGCAGTGCTAGTGGGCGGGGTGTGCAAGATACGCAGTATTTT,CSASGRGVQDTQYF
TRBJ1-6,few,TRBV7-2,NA,TGTGCCAGCAGCTTAGTGGTAAACAGGGATAATTCACCCCTCCACTTT,CASSLVVNRDNSPLHF
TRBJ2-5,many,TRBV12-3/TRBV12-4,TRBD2,TGTGCCAGTCGACTAGCGGAAGAGACCCAGTACTTC,CASRLAEETQYF
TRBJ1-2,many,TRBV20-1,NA,TGCAGTGCTCCGCGGGGGGTTAACTATGGCTACACCTTC,CSAPRGVNYGYTF
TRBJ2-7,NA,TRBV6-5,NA,TGTGCCAGCAGTGAAAGGATCCAGTACGAGCAGTACTTC,CASSERIQYEQYF
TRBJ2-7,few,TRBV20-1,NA,TGCAGTGCTCAACTTCTCACCTACGAGCAGTACTTC,CSAQLLTYEQYF
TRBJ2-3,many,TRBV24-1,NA,TGTGCCACCAGTGATTTGCAGGGAACAGATACGCAGTATTTT,CATSDLQGTDTQYF
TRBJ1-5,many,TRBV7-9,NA,TGTGCCAGCAGCTTAGGAAGAGGGCATCAGCCCCAGCATTTT,CASSLGRGHQPQHF
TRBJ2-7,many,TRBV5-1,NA,TGCGCCAGCAGCAAGGACAGCTACGAGCAGTACTTC,CASSKDSYEQYF
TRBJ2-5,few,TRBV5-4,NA,TGTGCCAGCAGCTATTCGGCAGGAGTAGAGACCCAGTACTTC,CASSYSAGVETQYF
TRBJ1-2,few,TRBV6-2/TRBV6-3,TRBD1,TGTGCCAGCAGTCTTCGGACAGGGGGCTATGGCTACACCTTC,CASSLRTGGYGYTF
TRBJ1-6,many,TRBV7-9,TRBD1,TGTGCCAGCAGCTTAGGAGCGAAACCGGGACAGGGAAGTTCACCCCTCCACTTT,CASSLGAKPGQGSSPLHF
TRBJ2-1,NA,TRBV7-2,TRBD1,TGTGCCAGTACCCTCGGAAGCGACAGGGGGAACAATGAGCAGTTCTTC,CASTLGSDRGNNEQFF
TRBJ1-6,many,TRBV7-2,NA,TGTGCCAGCAGCTTACTTGGCGGCATGAATTCACCCCTCCACTTT,CASSLLGGMNSPLHF
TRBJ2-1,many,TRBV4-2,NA,TGTGCCAGCAGCCAAGGGGGATACAATGAGCAGTTCTTC,CASSQGGYNEQFF
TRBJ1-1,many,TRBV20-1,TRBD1,TGCAGTGCTAGGGGTAGACAGGGAATGAACACTGAAGCTTTCTTT,CSARGRQGMNTEAFF
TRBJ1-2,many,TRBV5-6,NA,TGTGCCAGCAGCGGGTGGCTGGGGTATGGCTACACCTTC,CASSGWLGYGYTF
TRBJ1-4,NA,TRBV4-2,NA,TGTGCCAGCAGCCAAGCCGGGGGGCCTAATGAAAAACTGTTTTTT,CASSQAGGPNEKLFF
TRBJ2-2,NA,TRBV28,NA,TGTGCCAGCAGTGGACAGAACACCGGGGAGCTGTTTTTT,CASSGQNTGELFF
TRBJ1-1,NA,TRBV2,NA,TGTGCCAGAGAGGACGTCCAGAACACTGAAGCTTTCTTT,CAREDVQNTEAFF
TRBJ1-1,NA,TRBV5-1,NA,TGCGCCAGCAGCTCCTTGGAAGGGTATGAAGCTTTCTTT,CASSSLEGYEAFF
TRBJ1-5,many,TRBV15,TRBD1,TGTGCCACCAGCACCGGGACAGGGTATCAGCCCCAGCATTTT,CATSTGTGYQPQHF
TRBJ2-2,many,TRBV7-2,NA,TGTGCCAGCAGCTTAATGGGAACCGGGGAGCTGTTTTTT,CASSLMGTGELFF
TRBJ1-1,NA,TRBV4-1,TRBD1,TGCGCCAGCAGCCAATCCCGAACCAGGGGGCCAACTGAAGCTTTCTTT,CASSQSRTRGPTEAFF
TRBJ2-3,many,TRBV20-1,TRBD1,TGCAGTGCTAACAGGGGCAGAGATACGCAGTATTTT,CSANRGRDTQYF
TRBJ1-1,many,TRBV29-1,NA,TGCAGCGCCCAACCGGGGGCTTTCTTT,CSAQPGAFF
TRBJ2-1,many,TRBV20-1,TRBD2,TGCAGTGCTAGAGATCGGGGCGTTGGGGGGGAATCCTACAATGAGCAGTTCTTC,CSARDRGVGGESYNEQFF
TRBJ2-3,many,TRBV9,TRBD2,TGTGCCAGCAGCGTAACTAGCGGGGGGCCTGGAGATACGCAGTATTTT,CASSVTSGGPGDTQYF
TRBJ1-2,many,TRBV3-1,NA,TGTGCCAGCAGCCAACAGGGTGGCTATGGCTACACCTTC,CASSQQGGYGYTF
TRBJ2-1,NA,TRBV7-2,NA,TGTGCCAGCAGCTCCGCATATGAGCAGTTCTTC,CASSSAYEQFF